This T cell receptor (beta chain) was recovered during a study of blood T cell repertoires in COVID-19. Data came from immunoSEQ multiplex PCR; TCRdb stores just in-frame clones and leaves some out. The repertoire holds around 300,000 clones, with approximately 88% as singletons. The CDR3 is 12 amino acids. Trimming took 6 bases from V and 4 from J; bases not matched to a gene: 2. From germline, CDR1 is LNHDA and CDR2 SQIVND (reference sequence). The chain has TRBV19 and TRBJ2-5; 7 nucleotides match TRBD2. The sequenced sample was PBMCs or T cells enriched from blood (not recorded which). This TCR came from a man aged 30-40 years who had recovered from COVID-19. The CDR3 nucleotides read TGTGCCAGTAGCCCGGGGGGAGAGACCCAGTACTTC. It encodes CASSPGGETQYF.